This T cell receptor beta chain is from a study of regulatory T cells in long-lasting Graves disease (dated by TCRdb to 2020 to 2023). With respect to the entire study: Patients with newly diagnosed Graves' disease had been on antithyroid drugs for under 3 months. A total of around 35 samples were covered by TCR sequencing, comprising around 13 persistent and around 20 newly diagnosed Graves' disease patients. Peripheral blood TCR sequencing and RNA sequencing compared persistent Graves' disease patients with newly diagnosed Graves' disease patients. The study was registered as a clinical trial and conducted in China. The paper as a whole reports these results and caveats: Because the primary lesion, thyroid tissue, could not be accessed, the study looked at peripheral blood alone. A larger number of public clonotypes was shared among persistent patients (approximately 2,600) than among newly diagnosed patients (about 990). As a limitation, the authors acknowledged that the small sample size may reduce accuracy. Sequencing and analysis were limited to the TCR beta chain. TRBV28, TRBJ1-2 and TRBJ2-5 were preferentially used in persistent disease, while TRBV20-1 and TRBJ2-1 were favored in newly diagnosed disease. Persistent Graves' disease patients showed lower TCR Shannon entropy and fewer highly expanded clones than newly diagnosed patients, suggesting clonal expansion.

Library method: multiplex PCR. The reads were generated on an Illumina HiSeq 4000. To build TCR beta libraries, CDR3 regions were amplified by Arm-PCR using iRepertoire HTBI primers. Gel purification was performed on PCR products prior to sequencing. As for the original processing: Gene usage analysis of CDR3 amino acid clonotypes relied on the roughly 60 TRBV and 14 TRBJ segments identified across samples. Filtered high-quality paired reads were merged into contigs using COPE and FqMerger. BLAST was used to align contigs to IMGT TRBV, TRBD and TRBJ reference genes, with CDR3 defined following IMGT. Highly expanded clones were defined as clonotypes with a frequency above 0.1%. Shannon entropy served as the measure of repertoire diversity, while the Gini coefficient captured V-J evenness. Clonotypes shared by more than one individual were considered public. The public reads were run again by TCRdb, first through fastp at Q25 and then through MiXCR, and only productive beta chains were kept. CDR3 protein sequences are deduplicated, and each keeps its most common genes and DNA. The V and J calls, along with clone size, are taken from TCRdb and not from the paper's own processing. A total of some 230,000 distinct CDR3 sequences appear in this sample, roughly 18% of them only once. The ten most abundant clones make up more than 20% of the sample.

The sample's time point label is to be understood as: newly diagnosed GD, antithyroid drugs for less than 3 months. RNA was extracted from PBMCs in TRIzol for both TCR sequencing and RNA sequencing. The diagnosis of Graves' disease followed American Thyroid Association guidelines. Patients for the study were recruited at an endocrinology department in Xi'an, China. Each patient gave approximately 10 milliliters of peripheral blood, collected in an EDTA anticoagulant tube. Ficoll Paque Plus density gradient separation was used to isolate PBMCs, and no additional T cell sorting was done. An Agilent 2100 Bioanalyzer and agarose gel were used to check RNA quality, while a NanoDrop 2000 measured RNA concentration. The CDR3 runs 16 residues from the cysteine to the phenylalanine. This entry keeps only the CDR3 DNA: 48 bases, framed from base 1. CDR1 DFQATT and CDR2 SNEGSKA are derived from the germline V gene (reference sequence). The germline V end is reduced by 3 bases and the J end by 1 base; junction bases left unmatched: 11.

Only a few counts were recorded for this clonotype. Its antigen remains undetermined. Qualities for individual bases were not recorded, and no much larger clone is one base off. The rearranged segments are TRBV20-1 and TRBJ2-5; the junction holds 7 bases that match TRBD2. Sequencing used peripheral blood mononuclear cells (PBMCs), obtained at new diagnosis, from a patient treated with antithyroid drugs. The sequence was obtained from a female donor with Graves disease. The CDR3 protein is CSARGDQGLSQETQYF. Here is the DNA: TGCAGTGCTAGGGGGGATCAGGGACTATCCCAAGAGACCCAGTACTTC.